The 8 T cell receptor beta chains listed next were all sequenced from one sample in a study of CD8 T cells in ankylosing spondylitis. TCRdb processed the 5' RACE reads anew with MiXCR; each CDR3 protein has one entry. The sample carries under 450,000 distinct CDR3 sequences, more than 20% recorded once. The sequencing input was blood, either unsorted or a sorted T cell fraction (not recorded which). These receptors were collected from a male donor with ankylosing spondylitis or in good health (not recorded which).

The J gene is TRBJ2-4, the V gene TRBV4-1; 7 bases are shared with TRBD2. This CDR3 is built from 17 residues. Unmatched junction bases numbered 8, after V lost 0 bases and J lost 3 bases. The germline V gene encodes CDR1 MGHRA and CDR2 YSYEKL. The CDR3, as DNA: TGCGCCAGCAGCCAAGACGGGGCGGGGGTAGGCAAAAACATTCAGTACTTC. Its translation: CASSQDGAGVGKNIQYF.

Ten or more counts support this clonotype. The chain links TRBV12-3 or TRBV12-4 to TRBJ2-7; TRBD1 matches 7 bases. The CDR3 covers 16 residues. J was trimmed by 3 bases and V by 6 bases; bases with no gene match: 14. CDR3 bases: TGTGCCAGCAGCTCCCGAACAGGGGAACCTCACTACGAGCAGTACTTC. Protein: CASSSRTGEPHYEQYF.

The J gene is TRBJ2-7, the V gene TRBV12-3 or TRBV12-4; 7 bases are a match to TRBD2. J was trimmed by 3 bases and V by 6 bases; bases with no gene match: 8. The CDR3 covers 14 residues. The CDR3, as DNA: TGTGCCAGCAGCCCGCGGGGGTTGGGCTACGAGCAGTACTTC. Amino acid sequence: CASSPRGLGYEQYF.

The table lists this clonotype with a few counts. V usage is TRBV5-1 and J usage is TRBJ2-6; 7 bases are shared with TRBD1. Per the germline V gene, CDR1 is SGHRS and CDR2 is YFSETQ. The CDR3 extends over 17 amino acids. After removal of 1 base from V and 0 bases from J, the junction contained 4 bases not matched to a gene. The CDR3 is CASSLSPGGSGANVLTF. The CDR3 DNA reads TGCGCCAGCAGCTTGTCCCCAGGGGGCTCTGGGGCCAACGTCCTGACTTTC.

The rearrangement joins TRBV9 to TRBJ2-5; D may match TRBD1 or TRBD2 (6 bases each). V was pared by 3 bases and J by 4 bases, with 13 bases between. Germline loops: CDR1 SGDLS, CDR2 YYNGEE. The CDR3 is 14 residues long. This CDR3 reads CASSEGGSLETQYF. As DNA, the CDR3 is TGTGCCAGCAGCGAGGGGGGCTCGCTAGAGACCCAGTACTTC.

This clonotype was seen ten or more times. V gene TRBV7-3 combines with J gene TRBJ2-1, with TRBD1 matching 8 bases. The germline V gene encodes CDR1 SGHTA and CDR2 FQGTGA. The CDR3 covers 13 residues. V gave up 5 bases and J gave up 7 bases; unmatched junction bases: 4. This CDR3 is CASSPTGGNEQFF. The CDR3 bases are TGTGCCAGCAGCCCCACAGGGGGAAATGAGCAGTTCTTC.

The CDR3 region is CASSGPGLQETQYF. The CDR3 nucleotides read TGTGCCAGCAGTGGACCGGGACTCCAAGAGACCCAGTACTTC. The V gene is TRBV2, the J gene TRBJ2-5; tentative D call: TRBD2 (6 bases). V shed 4 bases and J shed 1 base, with 10 bases lying between them. Germline lookup yields CDR1 SNHLY and CDR2 FYNNEI. This CDR3 has 14 amino acids.

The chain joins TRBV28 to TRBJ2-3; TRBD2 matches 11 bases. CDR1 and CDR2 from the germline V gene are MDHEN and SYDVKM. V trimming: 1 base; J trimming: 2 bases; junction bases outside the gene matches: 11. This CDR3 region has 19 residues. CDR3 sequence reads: CASSLLGTSGPGFTDTQYF. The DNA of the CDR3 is TGTGCCAGCAGTTTATTGGGGACTAGCGGACCGGGATTCACAGATACGCAGTATTTT. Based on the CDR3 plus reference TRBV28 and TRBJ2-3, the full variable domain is DVKVTQSSRYLVKRTGEKVFLECVQDMDHENMFWYRQDPGLGLRLIYFSYDVKMKEKGDIPEGYSVSREKKERFSLILESASTNQTSMYLCASSLLGTSGPGFTDTQYFGPGTRLTVL.